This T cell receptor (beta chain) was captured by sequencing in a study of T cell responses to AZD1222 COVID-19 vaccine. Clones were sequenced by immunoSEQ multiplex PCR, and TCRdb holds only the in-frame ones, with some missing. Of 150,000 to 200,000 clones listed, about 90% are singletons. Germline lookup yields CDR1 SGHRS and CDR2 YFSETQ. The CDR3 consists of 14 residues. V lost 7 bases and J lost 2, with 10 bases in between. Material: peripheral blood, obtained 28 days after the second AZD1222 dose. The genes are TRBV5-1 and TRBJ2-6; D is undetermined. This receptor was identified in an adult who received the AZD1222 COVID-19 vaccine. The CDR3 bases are TGCGCCAGCCAAGTAGAGACTGGGGCCAACGTCCTGACTTTC. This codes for CASQVETGANVLTF.